Listed below are T cell receptor beta chains from one sample, sequenced in a study of blood T cell repertoires in COVID-19. Method: immunoSEQ multiplex PCR; TCRdb's copy keeps in-frame clones and lacks some. The sample includes some 120,000 clones, roughly 90% seen only once; the top ten take about 4%. Sequenced sample: peripheral blood. Every receptor here comes from a man aged 50 to 60 with active COVID-19. CDR3s include the opening cysteine and the closing phenylalanine or tryptophan. D genes are given only for firm matches. The size entry is marked missing in some rows and otherwise reads once, few, many or a size class.

V gene,J gene,D gene,clone size,CDR3 DNA,CDR3 protein
TRBV5-4,TRBJ2-3,TRBD2,once,TGTGCCAGCAGCTTGGGGGCTAGCGGCAGCACAGATACGCAGTATTTT,CASSLGASGSTDTQYF
TRBV10-2,TRBJ1-1,.,.,TGCGCCAGCAACAGGGTGAACACTGAAGCTTTCTTT,CASNRVNTEAFF
TRBV18,TRBJ1-2,.,once,TGTGCCAGCTCCGATGGCTCTAACTATGGCTACACCTTC,CASSDGSNYGYTF
TRBV12-3/TRBV12-4,TRBJ2-5,.,.,TGTGCCACCTCGGAGGGCTACAAGAGACCCCAGTACTTC,CATSEGYKRPQYF
TRBV7-7,TRBJ2-7,.,.,TGTGCCAGCAGCTTAGAAGTCAGCTACGAGCAGTACTTC,CASSLEVSYEQYF
TRBV10-2,TRBJ1-6,.,once,TGCGCCAGCAGTGAGAGGGGGACCTCGGGCTATTCACCCCTCCACTTT,CASSERGTSGYSPLHF
TRBV5-4,TRBJ2-3,TRBD1,.,TGTGCCAGCAGCAGTACAGGGGGAGAGCTCACAGATACGCAGTATTTT,CASSSTGGELTDTQYF
TRBV9,TRBJ2-1,TRBD1,.,TGTGCCAGCCCCAACAGGGGGCTGGGCAATGAGCAGTTCTTC,CASPNRGLGNEQFF
TRBV7-2,TRBJ2-3,TRBD2,.,TGTGCCAGCAGCTTAATGGGACTAGCAGAGCAGTATTTT,CASSLMGLAEQYF
TRBV5-1,TRBJ2-5,.,.,TGCGCCAGCAGACTCGAAGAGACCCAGTACTTC,CASRLEETQYF
TRBV5-1,TRBJ1-2,.,.,TGCGCCAGCAGCTTGACAAGCACAGGGATGCGCGGCTACACCTTC,CASSLTSTGMRGYTF
TRBV11-1,TRBJ2-5,.,.,TGTGCCAGCAGCTTAGGACAGCAAGAGACCCAGTACTTC,CASSLGQQETQYF
TRBV12-3/TRBV12-4,TRBJ1-1,TRBD1,.,TGTGCCAGCAGGACAGGGGTAAATACTGAAGCTTTCTTT,CASRTGVNTEAFF
TRBV2,TRBJ1-1,TRBD1,.,TGTGCCAGCAGTGACCCGGGACAGAGGAACACTGAAGCTTTCTTT,CASSDPGQRNTEAFF
TRBV3-1/TRBV3-2,TRBJ1-2,.,.,TGTGCCAGCAGCCAAGAGGGCTTCGTTTGGGAGGGCTACACCTTC,CASSQEGFVWEGYTF
TRBV20-1,TRBJ1-2,.,.,TGCAGTGCTTCTTCAGGGTATGGCTACACCTTC,CSASSGYGYTF
TRBV11-1,TRBJ1-1,.,.,TGTGCCAGCAGCTATCACCGGGACCCCACGGGAGTTGAAGCTTTCTTT,CASSYHRDPTGVEAFF
TRBV2,TRBJ2-1,.,.,TGTGCCAGCAGTGGCGGGGTGACCTACAATGAGCAGTTCTTC,CASSGGVTYNEQFF
TRBV25-1,TRBJ1-1,.,once,TGTGCCAGCAGTGAAGGAGGCAGGACCATGAACACTGAAGCTTTCTTT,CASSEGGRTMNTEAFF
TRBV11-3,TRBJ1-1,.,.,.,CASSLDTWGPHFGNTEAFF
TRBV11-3,TRBJ2-2,.,.,TGTGCCAGCAGTCCCAACTCGAACACCGGGGAGCTGTTTTTT,CASSPNSNTGELFF
TRBV18,TRBJ1-2,TRBD1,once,TGTGCCAGCTCGCAGGGGGCCGAGGAGCTTGGCTACACCTTC,CASSQGAEELGYTF
TRBV29-1,TRBJ1-3,.,.,TGCAGCGTTGGCGGGACGGGCGGAAACACCATATATTTT,CSVGGTGGNTIYF
TRBV2,TRBJ2-2,.,.,TGTGCCAGCAGTCGTCAAGGACTGAACACCGGGGAGCTGTTTTTT,CASSRQGLNTGELFF
TRBV2,TRBJ1-3,TRBD1,.,TGTGCCAGCAGGAAACAGGGGGCCAGTGGAAACACCATATATTTT,CASRKQGASGNTIYF
TRBV7-9,TRBJ1-1,.,.,TGTGCCAGCACGAGGGGAACGAACACTGAAGCTTTCTTT,CASTRGTNTEAFF
TRBV2,TRBJ2-5,.,.,TGTGCCAGCACCAGAGGGGGGGTGGAGACCCAGTACTTC,CASTRGGVETQYF
TRBV5-6,TRBJ2-6,.,.,TGTGCCAGCAGTTCGACCTCGAGGGGGAACTCTGGGGCCAACGTCCTGACTTTC,CASSSTSRGNSGANVLTF
TRBV7-9,TRBJ2-3,.,.,TGTGCCAGCAGCCAGGGACACTTCACAGATACGCAGTATTTT,CASSQGHFTDTQYF
TRBV6-5,TRBJ1-2,.,.,TGTGCCAGCAGGGCGGATCTCTATGGCTACACCTTC,CASRADLYGYTF
TRBV5-4,TRBJ2-5,TRBD2,.,TGTGCCAGCAGCTCCGGGACTAGCGGGGCGCAAGAGACCCAGTACTTC,CASSSGTSGAQETQYF
TRBV6-5,TRBJ2-2,TRBD1,.,TGTGCCAGCAGCTCTAGCAGGGGGACCGGGGAGCTGTTTTTT,CASSSSRGTGELFF
TRBV11-3,TRBJ2-3,TRBD2,.,TGTGCCAGCAGCCCTCGACTAGCGGGAGGGACAGATACGCAGTATTTT,CASSPRLAGGTDTQYF
TRBV7-8,TRBJ2-1,.,.,TGTGCCAGCAGCTTAGCACAGAGTAGCTCCTACAATGAGCAGTTCTTC,CASSLAQSSSYNEQFF
TRBV12-3/TRBV12-4,TRBJ1-5,.,.,TGTGCCAGCAGTGGGGGGGATCATCAGCCCCAGCATTTT,CASSGGDHQPQHF
TRBV4-2,TRBJ1-2,TRBD1,.,TGTGCCAGCAGCCAACCTAAGGGGGCAGCCCCTAACTATGGCTACACCTTC,CASSQPKGAAPNYGYTF
TRBV6-6,TRBJ2-5,.,.,TGTGCCAGCAGCCCGCATCGGGGGACCCAGTACTTC,CASSPHRGTQYF
TRBV30,TRBJ2-5,TRBD1,once,TGTGCCTGGAGTGCCGGGGACAGGGACGAGACGGTGCGGGAGACCCAGTACTTC,CAWSAGDRDETVRETQYF
TRBV2,TRBJ2-5,TRBD2,once,TGTGCCAGCAGTCCCCTGAGCGGGGTCCAAGAGACCCAGTACTTC,CASSPLSGVQETQYF
TRBV24-1,TRBJ1-1,TRBD1,few,TGTGCCACCAGTGAATCCGGGACAGGGGCCACTGAAGCTTTCTTT,CATSESGTGATEAFF
TRBV25-1,TRBJ2-3,TRBD2,once,TGTGCCAGCAGCGGTCTAGCGGTGAACACAGATACGCAGTATTTT,CASSGLAVNTDTQYF
TRBV9,TRBJ2-1,.,.,TGTGCCAGCAGCGCTGAGACAGGCCGCTCCTACAATGAGCAGTTCTTC,CASSAETGRSYNEQFF
TRBV7-8,TRBJ2-5,.,.,TGTGCCAGCAGCTTAGGGAGACAAGAGACCCAGTACTTC,CASSLGRQETQYF
TRBV11-2,TRBJ1-1,TRBD1,.,TGTGCCAGCAGCTTAGGGGGACAGGGTTTAGAAGCTTTCTTT,CASSLGGQGLEAFF
TRBV3-1/TRBV3-2,TRBJ1-2,.,.,TGTGCCAGCAGCCAATTGGGGACTTACCTCTATGGCTACACCTTC,CASSQLGTYLYGYTF
TRBV11-2,TRBJ1-6,.,.,TGTGCCAGCAGCTTAGATCTAGGTGGGGCAGATTCACCCCTCCACTTT,CASSLDLGGADSPLHF
TRBV7-6,TRBJ2-3,TRBD1,.,TGTGCCAGCAGCTTAGGGACAGGGAGCACAGATACGCAGTATTTT,CASSLGTGSTDTQYF
TRBV18,TRBJ2-7,TRBD1,.,TGTGCCAGCTCATCCCGGGACAGGGACTCCGAGCAGTACTTC,CASSSRDRDSEQYF
TRBV24-1,TRBJ2-1,.,few,TGTGCCACCAGTGACTCAGGGATTCGGCTATACAATGAGCAGTTCTTC,CATSDSGIRLYNEQFF
TRBV29-1,TRBJ1-1,.,.,TGCAGCGTCCGGGGGAGGAACACTGAAGCTTTCTTT,CSVRGRNTEAFF
TRBV12-2,TRBJ2-3,.,.,TGTGCAAGTCGCTTAGGATGCAGGGGGCGCACAGATACGCAGTATTTT,CASRLGCRGRTDTQYF
TRBV9,TRBJ2-3,TRBD2,.,TGTGCCAGCAGCGTGTTAAGCGGGACCACAGATACGCAGTATTTT,CASSVLSGTTDTQYF
TRBV18,TRBJ2-3,.,.,TGTGCCAGCTCTCCCATTCTAGCGTTGACAGATACGCAGTATTTT,CASSPILALTDTQYF
TRBV4-1,TRBJ1-5,.,.,TGCGCCAGCAGCCAAGGGCGCCAGCTCGGAGGTAGCAATCAGCCCCAGCATTTT,CASSQGRQLGGSNQPQHF